The 26 T cell receptor beta chains below were found in one sample sequenced in a study of blood T cell repertoires in COVID-19. Only in-frame clones appear in the TCRdb table, and some are missing; sequencing was by immunoSEQ multiplex PCR. The repertoire holds around 130,000 clones, around 86% seen once, with about 17% in the top ten. Sequencing was carried out using peripheral blood. The receptors were gathered from a woman in her 50s who had recovered from COVID-19.

The V gene is TRBV7-9, the J gene TRBJ2-2, with 14 bases identical to TRBD2. The germline V gene encodes CDR1 SEHNR and CDR2 FQNEAQ (reference sequence). Trimming took 5 bases from V and 5 from J; bases not matched to a gene: 4. The CDR3 has 16 residues. For the CDR3, the DNA is TGTGCCAGCAGCGACCGACTAGCGGGAGGGACCGGGGAGCTGTTTTTT. It codes for CASSDRLAGGTGELFF.

V gene TRBV18 combines with J gene TRBJ1-2; D remains unclear. The germline V gene encodes CDR1 KGHSH and CDR2 LQKENI. Trimming took off 3 bases at V and 3 bases at J, with 8 bases between the two ends. This CDR3 is 13 amino acids long. The CDR3 protein is CASSPSEDYGYTF. DNA of the CDR3: TGTGCCAGCTCACCTTCAGAGGACTATGGCTACACCTTC.

This chain links TRBV4-3 with TRBJ1-4; D might be TRBD1 (6 bases). Per the germline V gene, CDR1 is LGHNA and CDR2 is YSLEER. There are 16 residues in the CDR3. The germline V and J ends were trimmed by 2 bases and 0 bases, with 10 bases remaining between them. The CDR3: CASSQRAGATNEKLFF. The DNA of the CDR3 is TGCGCCAGCAGCCAAAGGGCAGGGGCAACTAATGAAAAACTGTTTTTT.

The chain couples TRBV5-5 to TRBJ2-7; 10 bases align to TRBD1. The length of the CDR3 is 16 residues. CDR1 is SGHKS and CDR2 is YYEKEE in the germline V gene (reference sequence). The trim removed 5 bases at V and 3 bases at J, leaving 11 bases unmatched. The CDR3 loop is CASRKPGQGKRYEQYF. The CDR3 bases are TGTGCCAGCAGGAAGCCGGGACAGGGGAAACGCTACGAGCAGTACTTC.

This clone was seen once. The rearrangement links TRBV11-3 to TRBJ2-6; 11 positions agree with TRBD1. The CDR3 consists of 17 residues. The V gene end was trimmed by 6 bases and the J gene end by 1 base; junction bases not matched to a gene: 5. The germline gives CDR1 SGHNT, CDR2 YENEEA. The CDR3 here is CASRPGQGGSGANVLTF. The CDR3 DNA reads TGTGCCAGCAGGCCGGGACAGGGGGGATCTGGGGCCAACGTCCTGACTTTC. The whole variable domain, filled in from reference TRBV11-3 and TRBJ2-6, reads EAGVVQSPRYKIIEKKQPVAFWCNPISGHNTLYWYLQNLGQGPELLIRYENEEAVDDSQLPKDRFSAERLKGVDSTLKIQPAELGDSAVYLCASRPGQGGSGANVLTFGAGSRLTVL.

This chain links TRBV7-2 with TRBJ1-2; 7 bases align to TRBD1. The CDR3 spans 14 residues. CDR1 SGHTA and CDR2 FQGNSA come from the germline V gene. Losses at the gene ends were 2 bases for V and 7 bases for J; bases not matched to a gene: 7. The CDR3 DNA reads TGTGCCAGCAGCTTATCTAAGGACAGGTTTGGCTACACCTTC. Its protein is CASSLSKDRFGYTF. Complete variable domain (other parts from reference TRBV7-2 and TRBJ1-2): GAGVSQSPSNKVTEKGKDVELRCDPISGHTALYWYRQSLGQGLEFLIYFQGNSAPDKSGLPSDRFSAERTGGSVSTLTIQRTQQEDSAVYLCASSLSKDRFGYTFGSGTRLTVV.

CDR3 in amino acids: CASSTSAEAFF. The CDR3 nucleotides are TGTGCCAGCAGTACTAGCGCTGAAGCTTTCTTT. The V call is TRBV6-2 or TRBV6-3, the J call TRBJ1-1; D is undetermined. V lost 5 bases and J 6 bases, leaving 7 bases between the germline ends. The CDR3 is 11 amino acids. Germline V CDR1 and CDR2: MNHEY, SVGEGT.

The CDR3 is CASRSGLAGVQFF. The CDR3 bases are TGTGCCAGCAGATCCGGACTAGCGGGGGTTCAGTTCTTC. The chain has TRBV6-5 and TRBJ2-1; 13 nucleotides agree with TRBD2. J gave up 13 bases and V 6 bases, and 6 bases lay outside the gene matches. CDR1 is MNHEY, CDR2 SVGAGI, per germline. The CDR3 has 13 residues.

The CDR3: CASSVTIRGSGANVLTF. In nucleotides, the CDR3 is TGCGCCAGCAGCGTGACGATTCGAGGCTCTGGGGCCAACGTCCTGACTTTC. The genes are TRBV5-1 and TRBJ2-6; D not resolved. The CDR3 contains 17 residues. CDR1 and CDR2 from the germline V gene are SGHRS and YFSETQ. V lost 4 bases and J 0 bases, leaving 14 bases between the germline ends.

The genes are TRBV5-6 and TRBJ1-2; D perhaps matches TRBD1 (5 bases). This CDR3 has 12 residues. Between the trimmed V and J ends, which lost 4 bases and 5 bases, there was a span of 9 bases. Germline-derived CDR1 and CDR2 are SGHDT and YYEEEE. CDR3 protein: CASSETDYGYTF. CDR3 DNA: TGTGCCAGCAGCGAGACAGATTATGGCTACACCTTC.

The V call is TRBV6-1, the J call TRBJ1-1, with D possibly being TRBD1 (5 bases). CDR1 is MNHNS and CDR2 is SASEGT in the germline V gene. The CDR3 covers 12 residues. Trimming pared 5 bases from V and 10 bases from J, leaving 14 bases between. CDR3 nucleotides: TGTGCCAGCAGTAACCTCCAGGGATCAGCTTTCTTT. The encoded protein is CASSNLQGSAFF.

This CDR3 reads CASRGLARYNEQFF. The CDR3 bases are TGTGCCAGCAGGGGACTAGCAAGATACAATGAGCAGTTCTTC. This chain connects TRBV6-5 to TRBJ2-1; the match to TRBD2 covers 9 bases. The germline CDR1 and CDR2 sequences are MNHEY and SVGAGI. The ends lost 6 bases at V and 4 bases at J; junction bases unmatched: 4. The CDR3 sequence is 14 residues long.

The J gene is TRBJ2-1, the V gene TRBV7-2, with a tentative D call TRBD2 (6 bases). Germline V gene data show CDR1 as SGHTA and CDR2 as FQGNSA. V was cut by 5 bases and J by 0 bases, with 17 bases left in between. This CDR3 spans 17 amino acids. CDR3 DNA: TGTGCCAGCAGCCCTAGGGAGCGGGCCGGCTCCTACAATGAGCAGTTCTTC. Amino acid sequence: CASSPRERAGSYNEQFF.

V is TRBV18 and J is TRBJ2-2; D might be TRBD1 (6 bases). The CDR3 extends over 16 amino acids. Germline V gives CDR1 KGHSH, CDR2 LQKENI. V was shortened by 3 bases and J by 1 base, with 12 bases between the two germline ends. In DNA form, the CDR3 reads TGTGCCAGCTCACCTTCACGGACAGAGAACACCGGGGAGCTGTTTTTT. Encoded protein: CASSPSRTENTGELFF.

This clone was recorded only once. This chain connects TRBV18 to TRBJ2-1; D might be TRBD2 (6 bases). The CDR3 totals 12 residues. The V gene's germline CDR1 is KGHSH and CDR2 LQKENI. V was pared by 3 bases and J by 8 bases, with 8 bases between. The CDR3 is CASSPWGDEQFF. In DNA form, the CDR3 reads TGTGCCAGCTCACCTTGGGGGGATGAGCAGTTCTTC.

The CDR3 DNA is TGTGCCAGCAGGCTAGCGGGAGGGCCAGTCAATGAGCAGTTCTTC. Its protein product is CASRLAGGPVNEQFF. The rearrangement uses TRBV11-2 and TRBJ2-1; 12 bases are shared with TRBD2. With 6 bases clipped from V and 6 bases from J, the junction kept 6 bases outside the gene matches. The CDR3 sequence is 15 residues long. Germline lookup yields CDR1 SGHAT and CDR2 FQNNGV.

This rearrangement joins TRBV2 to TRBJ1-3, with a weak D call TRBD1 (5 bases). CDR1 is SNHLY, CDR2 FYNNEI, per germline. The V gene lost 7 bases and the J gene lost 4 bases, with 26 bases spanning the gap. The CDR3 runs to 18 residues. CDR3 amino acids: CASTKTGIIHPEGNTIYF. The DNA for the CDR3 is TGTGCCAGCACCAAAACAGGAATTATACACCCCGAGGGAAACACCATATATTTT. Based on the CDR3 plus reference TRBV2 and TRBJ1-3, the full variable domain is EPEVTQTPSHQVTQMGQEVILRCVPISNHLYFYWYRQILGQKVEFLVSFYNNEISEKSEIFDDQFSVERPDGSNFTLKIRSTKLEDSAMYFCASTKTGIIHPEGNTIYFGEGSWLTVV.

The chain is built from TRBV6-5 and TRBJ1-1, with 9 bases matching TRBD1. The V gene end was trimmed by 8 bases and the J gene end by 0 bases; junction bases not matched to a gene: 7. The germline V gene encodes CDR1 MNHEY and CDR2 SVGAGI. The CDR3 length is 15 residues. The CDR3 DNA follows: TGTGCCAGCTCCCCTGGGACAGGGATGAACACTGAAGCTTTCTTT. Amino acid sequence: CASSPGTGMNTEAFF.

V gene TRBV5-8 combines with J gene TRBJ2-5, with 7 nucleotides matching TRBD1. Trimming cost V 4 bases and J 5 bases; bases outside gene matches: 5. This CDR3 contains 13 residues. The germline V gene encodes CDR1 SGHTS and CDR2 YDEGEE. The CDR3 spells CASSLDRRETQYF. The CDR3 nucleotides read TGTGCCAGCAGCCTGGACAGGCGGGAGACCCAGTACTTC.

The chain recombines TRBV7-9 with TRBJ1-5, with D tentatively TRBD1 (5 bases). This CDR3 region has 17 residues. Germline CDR1 SEHNR, CDR2 FQNEAQ (reference sequence). Trimming removed 1 base from V and 4 bases from J, with 17 bases in between. The CDR3 spells CASSLGDFEAGNQPQHF. CDR3 nucleotides: TGTGCCAGCAGCTTAGGGGACTTCGAAGCTGGGAATCAGCCCCAGCATTTT.

This chain uses TRBV7-9 with TRBJ1-2; D unresolved. The length of the CDR3 is 16 residues. V was trimmed by 1 base and J by 3 bases, leaving 15 bases between them. Germline V gene lookup returns CDR1 SEHNR and CDR2 FQNEAQ (reference sequence). The CDR3 coding sequence is TGTGCCAGCAGCTTAGGGGGAGGGTACAGAGACTATGGCTACACCTTC. Its protein is CASSLGGGYRDYGYTF.

This clone has just a few counts. This chain uses TRBV21-1 with TRBJ1-1; the listed D gene, TRBD1, was not tested against the DNA. TRBV21-1 is tagged as a pseudogene. The CDR3 spans 14 residues. The CDR3 DNA is TGTGCCAGCAGCAAAGCCACAGGGATCACTGAAGCTTTCTTT. This codes for CASSKATGITEAFF.

The chain links TRBV7-9 to TRBJ2-5; no reliable D call. This CDR3 contains 14 residues. The V and J ends lost 2 bases and 2 bases respectively, with 9 bases between them. Per the germline V gene, CDR1 is SEHNR and CDR2 is FQNEAQ (reference sequence). CDR3 nucleotide sequence: TGTGCCAGCAGCTTATTCACGGTTCAAGAGACCCAGTACTTC. Amino acid sequence: CASSLFTVQETQYF. Looking up the rest from reference TRBV7-9 and TRBJ2-5 gives the full variable domain: DTGVSQNPRHKITKRGQNVTFRCDPISEHNRLYWYRQTLGQGPEFLTYFQNEAQLEKSRLLSDRFSAERPKGSFSTLEIQRTEQGDSAMYLCASSLFTVQETQYFGPGTRLLVL.

Only one count was recorded for this clone. The J gene is TRBJ1-3, the V gene TRBV18; 7 bases agree with TRBD1. V was pared by 8 bases and J by 4 bases, with 5 bases of the junction left unmatched. This CDR3 is 13 amino acids long. Per germline, CDR1 KGHSH and CDR2 LQKENI. The CDR3 sequence is CASTPGQGNTIYF. The CDR3 region has the DNA TGTGCCAGCACCCCGGGACAGGGAAACACCATATATTTT.

The table lists this clone with a few counts. The chain combines TRBV11-2 with TRBJ2-7; possible D gene TRBD1, 6 bases. The germline V and J ends were trimmed by 5 bases and 7 bases, with 21 bases remaining between them. The CDR3 spans 15 residues. Germline V gene lookup returns CDR1 SGHAT and CDR2 FQNNGV. CDR3 loop: CASSPRWGRGEEQYF. In DNA form, the CDR3 reads TGTGCCAGCAGCCCCAGATGGGGCAGGGGAGAAGAGCAGTACTTC. Drawing the rest from reference TRBV11-2 and TRBJ2-7, the complete variable domain is EAGVAQSPRYKIIEKRQSVAFWCNPISGHATLYWYQQILGQGPKLLIQFQNNGVVDDSQLPKDRFSAERLKGVDSTLKIQPAKLEDSAVYLCASSPRWGRGEEQYFGPGTRLTVT.

V gene TRBV7-2 combines with J gene TRBJ2-2, with D perhaps matching TRBD2 (5 bases). V gave up 2 bases and J gave up 2 bases, with 18 bases separating them. The CDR3 is 18 residues long. In germline, CDR1 is SGHTA, CDR2 FQGNSA. The CDR3 loop is CASSLRVQLLVNTGELFF. CDR3 sequence (DNA): TGTGCCAGCAGCTTAAGGGTCCAGCTACTAGTAAACACCGGGGAGCTGTTTTTT.